The rows below give T cell receptor beta chains drawn from one sample of a study of blood T cells in healthy people across ages. MiXCR, run by TCRdb on the 5' RACE reads, gives a single entry per CDR3 protein. The sample has some 1.8 million distinct CDR3 sequences; about two fifths are singletons. The sample comprised blood. These TCRs come from a human donor in good health. CDR3s include the opening cysteine and the closing phenylalanine or tryptophan. D genes are given only for firm matches. Only part of the rows carry a size: once, few, many, or a class if the clone is expanded.

v_call	d_call	j_call	clone_size	cdr3_nt	cdr3_aa
TRBV5-6	TRBD1	TRBJ2-5	.	TGTGCCAGCAGCTTGGTGGGACAGGGGAGGTGGGAGACCCAGTACTTC	CASSLVGQGRWETQYF
TRBV7-2	.	TRBJ1-2	.	TGTGCCAGCAGCCCGTCGGTTAGTCCTGGCTACACCTTC	CASSPSVSPGYTF
TRBV6-2/TRBV6-3	TRBD1	TRBJ1-4	.	TGTGCCAGCAGTTATCCCACAGGGGCACCAACCAGACTGTTTTTT	CASSYPTGAPTRLFF
TRBV12-3/TRBV12-4	.	TRBJ1-2	.	TGTGCCAGCAGTTTTCGTCAGAATTCATATGGCTACACCTTC	CASSFRQNSYGYTF
TRBV15	.	TRBJ2-7	.	TGTGCCACCACGCGGTCCGGGGTCCCCTCCTACGAGCAGTACTTC	CATTRSGVPSYEQYF
TRBV7-3	.	TRBJ2-4	few	TGTGCCAGCAGCCCCTCTGGTGTCGAAAACATTCAGTACTTC	CASSPSGVENIQYF
TRBV29-1	TRBD2	TRBJ2-3	many	TGCAGTGTTAGGTTAACTAGCGGGGCTGAAGATACGCAGTATTTT	CSVRLTSGAEDTQYF
TRBV4-1	.	TRBJ1-1	few	TGCGCCAGCAGCCAAGCGGCTGGATTCATTCTTGAACTGAACACTGAAGCTTTCTTT	CASSQAAGFILELNTEAFF
TRBV7-2	TRBD2	TRBJ2-7	few	TGTGCCAGCAGCTTGGGAGGGCCGCATACCTACGAGCAGTACTTC	CASSLGGPHTYEQYF
TRBV4-1	.	TRBJ1-2	few	TGCGCCAGCAGCCAAGGGGGAGACAGGACTTCCAACTATGGCTACACCTTC	CASSQGGDRTSNYGYTF
TRBV4-3	.	TRBJ1-1	few	TGCGCCAGCAGCCAAGATCAACTTCAAGAAAGTGAAGCTTTCTTT	CASSQDQLQESEAFF
TRBV7-6	TRBD2	TRBJ2-2	few	TGTGCCGGCAGTTTTATGGGACTAGCGAACACCGGGGAGCTGTTTTTT	CAGSFMGLANTGELFF
TRBV12-3/TRBV12-4	TRBD1	TRBJ1-5	.	TGTGCCAGCAGGTTAAGACAGGGGACTCAGCCCCAGCATTTT	CASRLRQGTQPQHF
TRBV4-1	.	TRBJ2-7	.	TGCGCCAGCAGCCAGGGCGGAGTAGCGCGGGAGCAGTACTTC	CASSQGGVAREQYF
TRBV11-2	TRBD2	TRBJ2-2	.	TGTGCCAGCAGCCTTTGGGGGAGGGATGAAACCGGGGAGCTGTTTTTT	CASSLWGRDETGELFF
TRBV5-1	.	TRBJ2-3	.	TGCGCCAGCAGCTTTGAAGGAGGGGATTCAGATACGCAGTATTTT	CASSFEGGDSDTQYF
TRBV5-5	TRBD1	TRBJ2-7	.	TGTGCCAGCAGCCATCTCGGGACAGGGTACGAGCGGTACTTC	CASSHLGTGYERYF